This section outlines one T cell receptor (beta chain) sequence together with its context. The sample is drawn from a study of blood T cell repertoires in COVID-19. Trimming shortened V by 5 bases and J by 4 bases, and 9 bases separated the two germline ends. Germline V CDR1 and CDR2: SGHRS, YFSETQ. This CDR3 region has 12 residues. Profiling relied on immunoSEQ multiplex PCR, and the TCRdb table lists in-frame clones only, not all of them. This sample yields a few hundred thousand clones, of which 88% are seen a single time; 0.99% belongs to the top ten. The rearrangement uses TRBV5-1 and TRBJ1-1; possibly TRBD1 for D (6 bases). This receptor was identified in a woman aged 40 to 50 who had recovered from COVID-19. Sequenced material: peripheral blood. CDR3 DNA: TGCGCCAGCAGAAGGGGGGGCACTGAAGCTTTCTTT. Amino acid sequence: CASRRGGTEAFF.